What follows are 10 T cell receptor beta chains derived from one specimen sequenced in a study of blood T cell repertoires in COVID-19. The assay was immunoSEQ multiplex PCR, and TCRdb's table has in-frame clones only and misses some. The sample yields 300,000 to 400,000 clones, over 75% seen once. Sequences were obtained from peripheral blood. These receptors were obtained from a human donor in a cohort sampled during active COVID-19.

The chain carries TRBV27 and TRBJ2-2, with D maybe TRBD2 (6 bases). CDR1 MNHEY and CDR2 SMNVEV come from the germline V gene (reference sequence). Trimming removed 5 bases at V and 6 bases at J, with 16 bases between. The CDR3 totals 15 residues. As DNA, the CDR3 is TGTGCCAGCAGTGCGTATGGGACTTACCCCGGGGAGCTGTTTTTT. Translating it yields CASSAYGTYPGELFF.

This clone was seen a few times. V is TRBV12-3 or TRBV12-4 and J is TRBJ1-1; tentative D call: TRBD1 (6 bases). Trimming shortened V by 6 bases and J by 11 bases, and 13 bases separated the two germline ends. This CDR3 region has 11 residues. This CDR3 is CASSHRDNAFF. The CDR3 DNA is TGTGCCAGCAGCCACCGGGACAATGCTTTCTTT.

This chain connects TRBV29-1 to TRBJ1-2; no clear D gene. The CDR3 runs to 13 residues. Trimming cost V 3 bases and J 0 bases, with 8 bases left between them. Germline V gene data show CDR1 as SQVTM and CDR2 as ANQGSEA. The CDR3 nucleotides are TGCAGCGTTGATAGAACCACTAACTATGGCTACACCTTC. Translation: CSVDRTTNYGYTF.

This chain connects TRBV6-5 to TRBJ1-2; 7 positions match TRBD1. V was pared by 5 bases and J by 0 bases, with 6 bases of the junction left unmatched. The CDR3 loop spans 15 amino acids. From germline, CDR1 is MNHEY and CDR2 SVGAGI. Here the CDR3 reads CASSTRQGANYGYTF. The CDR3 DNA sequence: TGTGCCAGCAGTACCCGACAGGGAGCTAACTATGGCTACACCTTC.

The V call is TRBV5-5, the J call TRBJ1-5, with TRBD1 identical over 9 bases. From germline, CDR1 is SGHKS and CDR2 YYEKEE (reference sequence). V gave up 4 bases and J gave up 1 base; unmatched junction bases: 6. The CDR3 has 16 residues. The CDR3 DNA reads TGTGCCAGCAGCCCGACAGGGGGTGAGAGCAATCAGCCCCAGCATTTT. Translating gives CASSPTGGESNQPQHF.

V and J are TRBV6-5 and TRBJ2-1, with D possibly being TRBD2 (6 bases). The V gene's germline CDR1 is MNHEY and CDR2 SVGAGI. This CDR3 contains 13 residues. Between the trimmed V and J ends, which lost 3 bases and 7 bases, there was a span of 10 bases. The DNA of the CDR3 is TGTGCCAGCAGTTATAAGGAGGGGAATGAGCAGTTCTTC. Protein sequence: CASSYKEGNEQFF.

The chain's CDR3 is CASSLSGGENEQFF. CDR3 in DNA: TGTGCCAGCAGCTTGTCCGGCGGGGAGAATGAGCAGTTCTTC. The V and J genes are TRBV11-3 and TRBJ2-1, with D maybe TRBD2 (6 bases). This CDR3 is built from 14 residues. V gave up 3 bases and J gave up 7 bases, with 13 bases separating them. Looked up from germline, CDR1 is SGHNT and CDR2 is YENEEA.

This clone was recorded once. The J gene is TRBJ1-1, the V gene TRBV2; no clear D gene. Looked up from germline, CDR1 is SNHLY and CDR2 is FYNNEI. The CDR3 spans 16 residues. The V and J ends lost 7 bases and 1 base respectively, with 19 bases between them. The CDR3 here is CASTKARDIGNTEAFF. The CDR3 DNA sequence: TGTGCCAGCACCAAAGCCAGAGACATCGGGAACACTGAAGCTTTCTTT.

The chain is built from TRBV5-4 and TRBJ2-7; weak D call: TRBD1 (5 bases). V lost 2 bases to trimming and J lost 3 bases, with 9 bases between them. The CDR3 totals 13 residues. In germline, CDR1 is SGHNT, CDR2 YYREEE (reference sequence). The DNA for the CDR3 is TGTGCCAGCAGCTTAGGCAGGGACTACGAGCAGTACTTC. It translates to CASSLGRDYEQYF.

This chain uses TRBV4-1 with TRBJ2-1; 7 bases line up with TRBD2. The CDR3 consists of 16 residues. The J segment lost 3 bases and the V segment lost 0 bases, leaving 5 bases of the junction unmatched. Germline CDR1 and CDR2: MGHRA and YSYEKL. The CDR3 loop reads CASSQDFSGGYNEQFF. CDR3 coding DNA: TGCGCCAGCAGCCAAGACTTTTCGGGGGGCTACAATGAGCAGTTCTTC.